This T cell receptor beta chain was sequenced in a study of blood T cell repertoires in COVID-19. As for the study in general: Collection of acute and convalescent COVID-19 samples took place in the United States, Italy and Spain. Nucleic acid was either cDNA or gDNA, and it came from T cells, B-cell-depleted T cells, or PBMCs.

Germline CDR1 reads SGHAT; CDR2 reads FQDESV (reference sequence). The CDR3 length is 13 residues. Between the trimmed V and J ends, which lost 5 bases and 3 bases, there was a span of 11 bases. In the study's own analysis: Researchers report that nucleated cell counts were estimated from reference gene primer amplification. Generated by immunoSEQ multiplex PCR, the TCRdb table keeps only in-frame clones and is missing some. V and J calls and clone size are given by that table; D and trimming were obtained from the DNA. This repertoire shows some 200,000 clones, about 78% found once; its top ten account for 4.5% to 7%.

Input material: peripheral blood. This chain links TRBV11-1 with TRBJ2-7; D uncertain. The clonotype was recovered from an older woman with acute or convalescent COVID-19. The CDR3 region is CASSRIRGYEQYF. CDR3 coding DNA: TGTGCCAGCAGCCGCATCCGCGGCTACGAGCAGTACTTC.